This T cell receptor beta chain was identified in a study of blood T cell repertoires in COVID-19. Study background: All recovered Cohort 3 donors got two negative PCRs, got clearance, or saw symptom resolution. Spain, Italy and the United States supplied samples that represented acute and convalescent COVID-19.

Method: immunoSEQ multiplex PCR; TCRdb's copy keeps in-frame clones and lacks some. This sample yields about 170,000 clones, of which approximately 79% are seen a single time; 19% belongs to the top ten. Germline assignment: CDR1 MNHNY and CDR2 SVGAGI (reference sequence). The CDR3 runs 15 residues. After removal of 5 bases from V and 5 bases from J, the junction contained 9 bases not matched to a gene. This clone has only one observation. Enrolled through a virtual design, the participants were between about 18 and 100 years of age and came from under 25 US areas. Cohort assignment relied on participant-reported clinical history.

The V gene is TRBV6-6, the J gene TRBJ2-7; TRBD1 aligns across 10 bases. Source material: PBMCs or T cells enriched from blood (not recorded which). The receptor was isolated from a woman between 65 and 79 years old in a cohort exposed to, infected with or recovered from COVID-19 (not recorded which). CDR3 in amino acids: CASSNRDRGVHEQYF. The DNA of the CDR3 is TGTGCCAGCAGTAACCGGGACAGGGGTGTCCACGAGCAGTACTTC.